These T cell receptor beta chains were read from a single sample in a study of cytomegalovirus exposure and HLA in healthy donors. Sequencing used immunoSEQ multiplex PCR; TCRdb keeps in-frame clones, though not all of them. The sample includes some 130,000 clones, under 10% of them seen just once. The sequenced sample was PBMCs. The receptors come from a woman in her thirties or forties in good health and CMV-seropositive. Each CDR3 is given with its conserved first and last residue. Part of the rows lack a size; the others show once, few, many or a class for expanded clones.

j_call: TRBJ2-1
v_call: TRBV6-5
clone_size: NA
cdr3_aa: CASSYSGDSYRGEQFF

j_call: TRBJ1-6
v_call: TRBV2
clone_size: NA
cdr3_aa: CASRSQGHDSPLHF

j_call: TRBJ1-3
v_call: TRBV9
clone_size: few
cdr3_aa: CASSVESLSGNTIYF

j_call: TRBJ1-1
v_call: TRBV10-3
clone_size: NA
cdr3_aa: CAISSDRTPGNTEAFF

j_call: TRBJ2-2
v_call: TRBV25-1
clone_size: NA
cdr3_aa: CASSRGIGGAATGELFF

j_call: TRBJ1-4
v_call: TRBV18
clone_size: few
cdr3_aa: CASSPGQGANAEKLFF

j_call: TRBJ2-6
v_call: TRBV7-6
clone_size: few
cdr3_aa: CASSSGGFSGANVLTF

j_call: TRBJ2-5
v_call: TRBV7-7
clone_size: NA
cdr3_aa: CASSPLSVQETQYF

j_call: TRBJ1-1
v_call: TRBV21-1
clone_size: few
cdr3_aa: CASSKEFGSGNTEAFF

j_call: TRBJ1-2
v_call: TRBV5-6
clone_size: few
cdr3_aa: CASSLFRRDGYTF

j_call: TRBJ2-1
v_call: TRBV7-2
clone_size: NA
cdr3_aa: CASSRGAQGRNEQFF

j_call: TRBJ1-5
v_call: TRBV6-1
clone_size: NA
cdr3_aa: CASNNRVNQPQHF

j_call: TRBJ2-7
v_call: TRBV13
clone_size: NA
cdr3_aa: CASSPGTGHFYEQYF

j_call: TRBJ2-7
v_call: TRBV5-1
clone_size: few
cdr3_aa: CASSLVVAGTYEQYF

j_call: TRBJ1-6
v_call: TRBV7-2
clone_size: few
cdr3_aa: CASSTKSTGNNSPLHF

j_call: TRBJ1-2
v_call: TRBV6-1
clone_size: few
cdr3_aa: CASRQGAAYGYTF

j_call: TRBJ2-7
v_call: TRBV2
clone_size: NA
cdr3_aa: CATIGGPYEQYF

j_call: TRBJ2-1
v_call: TRBV4-3
clone_size: NA
cdr3_aa: CASSQERTGGLFNEQFF

j_call: TRBJ2-7
v_call: TRBV5-1
clone_size: NA
cdr3_aa: CASSSRTGYYEQYF

j_call: TRBJ2-1
v_call: TRBV5-1
clone_size: few
cdr3_aa: CASSLGSTSGGYNEQFF

j_call: TRBJ2-3
v_call: TRBV7-3
clone_size: few
cdr3_aa: CASSSREGAPDTQYF

j_call: TRBJ2-1
v_call: TRBV11-3
clone_size: NA
cdr3_aa: CASNPSGGYNEQFF

j_call: TRBJ2-3
v_call: TRBV6-4
clone_size: NA
cdr3_aa: CASSSEGGTDTQYF

j_call: TRBJ1-1
v_call: TRBV29-1
clone_size: NA
cdr3_aa: CSVAEETGNTEAFF

j_call: TRBJ2-2
v_call: TRBV12-5
clone_size: NA
cdr3_aa: CASAHGGLGTGELFF

j_call: TRBJ2-2
v_call: TRBV18
clone_size: few
cdr3_aa: CASSPSRDFAGELFF

j_call: TRBJ2-7
v_call: TRBV11-3
clone_size: few
cdr3_aa: CASSSGINRGGTYEQYF

j_call: TRBJ2-7
v_call: TRBV11-2
clone_size: NA
cdr3_aa: CASSSPGLSYEQYF

j_call: TRBJ1-1
v_call: TRBV20-1
clone_size: few
cdr3_aa: CSAEGAGQAFF

j_call: TRBJ1-1
v_call: TRBV23-1
clone_size: NA
cdr3_aa: CASGPRTASVWGLEAFF

j_call: TRBJ2-5
v_call: TRBV5-1
clone_size: few
cdr3_aa: CASSEEQGQETQYF

j_call: TRBJ2-3
v_call: TRBV4-3
clone_size: few
cdr3_aa: CASSPSGGAADTQYF

j_call: TRBJ1-1
v_call: TRBV29-1
clone_size: few
cdr3_aa: CSVKDRGRPNTEAFF

j_call: TRBJ2-5
v_call: TRBV5-1
clone_size: few
cdr3_aa: CASSLALGTGSETQYF

j_call: TRBJ1-2
v_call: TRBV29-1
clone_size: NA
cdr3_aa: CSVLIQGTYGYTF

j_call: TRBJ2-7
v_call: TRBV2
clone_size: few
cdr3_aa: CASRAGTGGYYEQYF

j_call: TRBJ2-7
v_call: TRBV5-4
clone_size: NA
cdr3_aa: CASSEWGGRGVEQYF

j_call: TRBJ1-2
v_call: TRBV27
clone_size: few
cdr3_aa: CASSQGYGYTF

j_call: TRBJ1-1
v_call: TRBV25-1
clone_size: few
cdr3_aa: CASSTGQGDTEAFF

j_call: TRBJ1-1
v_call: TRBV7-2
clone_size: NA
cdr3_aa: CASSLQERTEAFF

j_call: TRBJ1-4
v_call: TRBV19
clone_size: few
cdr3_aa: CASRSPVGQYNEKLFF

j_call: TRBJ2-2
v_call: TRBV5-1
clone_size: NA
cdr3_aa: CASSLGFDRAVANTGELFF

j_call: TRBJ1-1
v_call: TRBV7-8
clone_size: few
cdr3_aa: CASSDNRVRVGSRNTEAFF

j_call: TRBJ1-2
v_call: TRBV19
clone_size: NA
cdr3_aa: CASSPWTGGRYGYTF

j_call: TRBJ1-2
v_call: TRBV11-3
clone_size: few
cdr3_aa: CASSLDLGGYGYTF

j_call: TRBJ2-1
v_call: TRBV7-9
clone_size: NA
cdr3_aa: CASSLITGGVDEQFF

j_call: TRBJ2-7
v_call: TRBV2
clone_size: few
cdr3_aa: CASRAEGSYEQYF

j_call: TRBJ2-3
v_call: TRBV25-1
clone_size: few
cdr3_aa: CASSEFRSSGGGQYF

j_call: TRBJ1-4
v_call: TRBV2
clone_size: few
cdr3_aa: CASIRGTGNEKLFF

j_call: TRBJ2-2
v_call: TRBV11-3
clone_size: NA
cdr3_aa: CASSSGTGNTGELFF

j_call: TRBJ2-5
v_call: TRBV2
clone_size: NA
cdr3_aa: CASSERRSIETQYF

j_call: TRBJ1-1
v_call: TRBV7-9
clone_size: NA
cdr3_aa: CASSRTGASTEAFF

j_call: TRBJ1-5
v_call: TRBV18
clone_size: NA
cdr3_aa: CASSQTTRDQPQHF